A selection of T cell receptor beta chains follows, all from one sample in a study of blood T cell repertoires in COVID-19. Using immunoSEQ multiplex PCR, the repertoire was profiled, and TCRdb retains in-frame clones only, with some absent. The data hold under 250,000 clones, with roughly four fifths observed a single time. Material: peripheral blood. All receptors come from a woman aged 70-85 years with COVID-19, enrolled during active disease. The conserved cysteine and the conserved F or W are not part of the CDR3 here. Each record gives: CDR3 protein, J gene, V gene.

ASSSYTQGTKPQH | TRBJ1-5 | TRBV5-8
ASSQAGGGQPQH | TRBJ1-5 | TRBV7-9
SVVPPGAVDEQF | TRBJ2-1 | TRBV29-1
ASSYQGKDTQY | TRBJ2-3 | TRBV6-5
ASSLRRVAVNTGELF | TRBJ2-2 | TRBV13
SVEVAGYGYT | TRBJ1-2 | TRBV29-1
ATRAAGGPGGNEQF | TRBJ2-1 | TRBV15
ASSLRTGGNSPLH | TRBJ1-6 | TRBV7-9
ASSDTRNTGELF | TRBJ2-2 | TRBV2
ASSREADTQY | TRBJ2-3 | TRBV9
ASSAYSRSDEKLF | TRBJ1-4 | TRBV5-6
ASSLASARVNIQY | TRBJ2-4 | TRBV5-4
ASSLVGGANEQF | TRBJ2-1 | TRBV11-3
ASSLDLAGAGELF | TRBJ2-2 | TRBV7-2
ASSTGTGAGGYGYT | TRBJ1-2 | TRBV28
ASSQDLNSPGTGIT | TRBJ1-2 | TRBV3-1/TRBV3-2
ASSSNRATNEKLF | TRBJ1-4 | TRBV7-6
ASSPQGATRTEAF | TRBJ1-1 | TRBV28
ASRLGSTDTQY | TRBJ2-3 | TRBV7-2
SVALGLAGGYEQY | TRBJ2-7 | TRBV29-1
ASRMTGQTRETQY | TRBJ2-5 | TRBV27
ASSQGLAGGQETQY | TRBJ2-5 | TRBV7-2
ASSLVQGRNTIY | TRBJ1-3 | TRBV5-5
ASSLQGLAPPKQY | TRBJ2-7 | TRBV5-4
ASSDPGQGFSYEQY | TRBJ2-7 | TRBV10-2
ASSTTSGTWGSSYNEQF | TRBJ2-1 | TRBV6-2/TRBV6-3
ASSPSSGGQNYGYT | TRBJ1-2 | TRBV18
ASSSGVMNSPLH | TRBJ1-6 | TRBV28
ASSLSDRGRGNTIY | TRBJ1-3 | TRBV5-8
ASSFMNTEAF | TRBJ1-1 | TRBV6-2/TRBV6-3
ASSPGDTGELF | TRBJ2-2 | TRBV9
ASRPPPRSGYT | TRBJ1-2 | TRBV21-1
ASHSEGEKLF | TRBJ1-4 | TRBV11-2
ASSYHDRNTEAF | TRBJ1-1 | TRBV7-9
ASRGPQETQY | TRBJ2-5 | TRBV2
ASSPQGSGGDSQPQH | TRBJ1-5 | TRBV19
ASSIDRGAYTEKLF | TRBJ1-4 | TRBV19
ASSLVGQGASPLH | TRBJ1-6 | TRBV5-1
ASSASGQRGDGYT | TRBJ1-2 | TRBV7-2
ASSYFTGGDYNEQF | TRBJ2-1 | TRBV6-5
ASSAQGNSPLH | TRBJ1-6 | TRBV19
ASSPTTGVYSPLH | TRBJ1-6 | TRBV16
ASSTGSGEAF | TRBJ1-1 | TRBV6-5
ARSLRRDRNLTLSYEQY | TRBJ2-7 | TRBV5-3
ASRLGLEMNTGELF | TRBJ2-2 | TRBV19
ASSRSTSGVNNEQF | TRBJ2-1 | TRBV5-4
ASSEGRSENGELF | TRBJ2-2 | TRBV2
ASSLRPGSESSGNTIY | TRBJ1-3 | TRBV19
AIGEGNYGYT | TRBJ1-2 | TRBV24-1
ASSRTSGSSNEQF | TRBJ2-1 | TRBV6-5
ASSSGQVHGYT | TRBJ1-2 | TRBV7-2
ASSEPGGKNTIY | TRBJ1-3 | TRBV6-1
AWSATWGGTDTQY | TRBJ2-3 | TRBV30
ASRRADTQY | TRBJ2-3 | TRBV6-5
ASSRTTGGAGYT | TRBJ1-2 | TRBV9
ASRSSGTDTQY | TRBJ2-3 | TRBV28
ASSRDSYEQY | TRBJ2-7 | TRBV18
ASSRGQVGSPLH | TRBJ1-6 | TRBV19
AQQPGEQNTDTQY | TRBJ2-3 | TRBV28